A selection of T cell receptor beta chains follows, all from one sample in a study of patients and donors after allogeneic stem cell transplantation. Using its own MiXCR run on the RT-PCR reads, TCRdb lists one record per CDR3 protein. The table records over 200,000 distinct CDR3 sequences, around 40% of them present only once. The specimen was blood, either unsorted or a sorted T cell fraction (not recorded which). The receptors were gathered from a human donor who was either an allogeneic HSCT recipient or a stem cell or donor lymphocyte infusion donor (not recorded which). It is not recorded whose cells these are; they may come from a transplant donor. The CDR3 runs from the conserved cysteine through the conserved F or W. A D gene is named only where the DNA matches it firmly. Not all rows give a size; the values are once, few, many and, for expanded clones, a class.

clone_size: -
j_call: TRBJ2-3
d_call: -
v_call: TRBV11-2
cdr3_aa: CASSLTSPTLDTQYF
cdr3_nt: TGTGCCAGCAGCTTAACCTCTCCTACTCTCGATACGCAGTATTTT

clone_size: -
j_call: TRBJ2-3
d_call: -
v_call: TRBV2
cdr3_aa: CASKGGETQYF
cdr3_nt: TGTGCCAGCAAGGGCGGGGAGACGCAGTATTTT

clone_size: few
j_call: TRBJ2-5
d_call: -
v_call: TRBV12-3/TRBV12-4
cdr3_aa: CASSFHFAPETQYF
cdr3_nt: TGTGCCAGCAGTTTCCATTTCGCGCCAGAGACCCAGTACTTC

clone_size: few
j_call: TRBJ2-3
d_call: TRBD2
v_call: TRBV10-3
cdr3_aa: CAIRSSGGADTQYF
cdr3_nt: TGTGCCATCAGGTCCAGCGGGGGTGCAGATACGCAGTATTTT

clone_size: -
j_call: TRBJ1-2
d_call: -
v_call: TRBV12-3/TRBV12-4
cdr3_aa: CASRTEVGGYTF
cdr3_nt: TGTGCCAGCAGAACCGAGGTCGGTGGCTACACCTTC

clone_size: few
j_call: TRBJ1-2
d_call: -
v_call: TRBV12-3/TRBV12-4
cdr3_aa: CASSLVANYGYTF
cdr3_nt: TGTGCCAGCAGCCTCGTAGCTAACTATGGCTACACCTTC

clone_size: -
j_call: TRBJ1-1
d_call: -
v_call: TRBV18
cdr3_aa: CASSPRGDGMNTEAFF
cdr3_nt: TGTGCCAGCTCACCAAGAGGGGATGGGATGAACACTGAAGCTTTCTTT

clone_size: -
j_call: TRBJ1-1
d_call: -
v_call: TRBV6-5
cdr3_aa: CASSYSIRFDTEAFF
cdr3_nt: TGTGCCAGCAGTTACTCGATTCGGTTTGACACTGAAGCTTTCTTT

clone_size: -
j_call: TRBJ1-1
d_call: TRBD1
v_call: TRBV5-1
cdr3_aa: CASSSSGTGPEAFF
cdr3_nt: TGCGCCAGCAGCTCATCCGGGACAGGGCCCGAAGCTTTCTTT

clone_size: once
j_call: TRBJ2-2
d_call: -
v_call: TRBV4-1
cdr3_aa: CASSHPISGTGELFF
cdr3_nt: TGCGCCAGCAGCCACCCGATAAGCGGGACCGGGGAGCTGTTTTTT

clone_size: once
j_call: TRBJ2-7
d_call: -
v_call: TRBV28
cdr3_aa: CASSLTRRQVKEQYF
cdr3_nt: TGTGCCAGCAGTTTAACTCGTCGACAGGTTAAAGAGCAGTACTTC

clone_size: -
j_call: TRBJ2-3
d_call: -
v_call: TRBV5-1
cdr3_aa: CASSSSGHPGADTQYF
cdr3_nt: TGCGCCAGCAGCTCTTCCGGCCACCCCGGGGCAGATACGCAGTATTTT

clone_size: few
j_call: TRBJ1-5
d_call: -
v_call: TRBV7-9
cdr3_aa: CASSLGHWEPQHF
cdr3_nt: TGTGCCAGCAGCTTAGGTCACTGGGAGCCCCAGCATTTT

clone_size: -
j_call: TRBJ1-6
d_call: -
v_call: TRBV3-1
cdr3_aa: CASSQGLTGSGSPLHF
cdr3_nt: TGTGCCAGCAGCCAGGGCCTCACAGGGTCGGGTTCACCCCTCCACTTT

clone_size: -
j_call: TRBJ2-1
d_call: TRBD2
v_call: TRBV5-1
cdr3_aa: CASSLVASGGPTPNEQFF
cdr3_nt: TGCGCCAGCAGCTTAGTGGCTAGCGGGGGCCCTACACCAAATGAGCAGTTCTTC

clone_size: -
j_call: TRBJ1-1
d_call: -
v_call: TRBV7-3
cdr3_aa: CASSFLHRTEAFF
cdr3_nt: TGTGCCAGCAGCTTCTTACATCGGACTGAAGCTTTCTTT

clone_size: -
j_call: TRBJ2-7
d_call: -
v_call: TRBV29-1
cdr3_aa: CSVLAEGEQYF
cdr3_nt: TGCAGCGTTTTGGCTGAGGGCGAGCAGTACTTC

clone_size: few
j_call: TRBJ2-1
d_call: -
v_call: TRBV9
cdr3_aa: CASSVVGNRNNEQFF
cdr3_nt: TGTGCCAGCAGCGTAGTGGGTAACCGGAACAATGAGCAGTTCTTC

clone_size: few
j_call: TRBJ1-2
d_call: TRBD1
v_call: TRBV7-9
cdr3_aa: CASSLVPRGINYGYTF
cdr3_nt: TGTGCCAGCAGCTTAGTCCCCAGGGGGATAAACTATGGCTACACCTTC

clone_size: -
j_call: TRBJ1-1
d_call: -
v_call: TRBV18
cdr3_aa: CASSPTEGVEAFF
cdr3_nt: TGTGCCAGCTCACCGACCGAGGGAGTTGAAGCTTTCTTT

clone_size: few
j_call: TRBJ1-1
d_call: TRBD1
v_call: TRBV12-3/TRBV12-4
cdr3_aa: CASSWTGSGTEAFF
cdr3_nt: TGTGCCAGCAGTTGGACAGGATCTGGGACTGAAGCTTTCTTT

clone_size: -
j_call: TRBJ2-3
d_call: -
v_call: TRBV6-1
cdr3_aa: CASSESLPDTQYF
cdr3_nt: TGTGCCAGCAGTGAGAGTCTTCCAGATACGCAGTATTTT

clone_size: few
j_call: TRBJ1-4
d_call: TRBD1
v_call: TRBV18
cdr3_aa: CASSPNRGRNEKLFF
cdr3_nt: TGTGCCAGCTCACCGAACAGGGGGAGGAATGAAAAACTGTTTTTT

clone_size: few
j_call: TRBJ1-3
d_call: -
v_call: TRBV4-1
cdr3_aa: CASSQGAQATSSGNTIYF
cdr3_nt: TGCGCCAGCAGCCAAGGAGCCCAGGCCACGTCTTCTGGAAACACCATATATTTT

clone_size: -
j_call: TRBJ1-1
d_call: TRBD1
v_call: TRBV6-2/TRBV6-3
cdr3_aa: CASRTRTGAPSRNTEAFF
cdr3_nt: TGTGCCAGCAGAACCCGGACAGGGGCGCCCAGCCGGAACACTGAAGCTTTCTTT

clone_size: -
j_call: TRBJ1-1
d_call: -
v_call: TRBV5-1
cdr3_aa: CASSRAMNTEAFF
cdr3_nt: TGCGCCAGCAGCCGGGCTATGAACACTGAAGCTTTCTTT

clone_size: -
j_call: TRBJ1-1
d_call: -
v_call: TRBV3-1
cdr3_aa: CASSPHRENTEAFF
cdr3_nt: TGTGCCAGCAGCCCGCACAGGGAGAACACTGAAGCTTTCTTT

clone_size: few
j_call: TRBJ1-6
d_call: TRBD1
v_call: TRBV7-9
cdr3_aa: CASSLEGQGVSPLHF
cdr3_nt: TGTGCCAGCAGCTTAGAGGGACAGGGTGTTTCACCCCTCCACTTT

clone_size: few
j_call: TRBJ1-6
d_call: -
v_call: TRBV5-1
cdr3_aa: CASSLGNDNSPLHF
cdr3_nt: TGCGCCAGCAGCTTGGGCAATGATAATTCACCCCTCCACTTT

clone_size: -
j_call: TRBJ1-2
d_call: -
v_call: TRBV12-3/TRBV12-4
cdr3_aa: CASSFDTNYGYTF
cdr3_nt: TGTGCCAGCAGTTTCGACACAAACTATGGCTACACCTTC

clone_size: -
j_call: TRBJ2-2
d_call: -
v_call: TRBV5-1
cdr3_aa: CASSTSRGGELFF
cdr3_nt: TGCGCCAGCAGTACCAGCAGGGGCGGGGAGCTGTTTTTT

clone_size: once
j_call: TRBJ2-5
d_call: -
v_call: TRBV5-1
cdr3_aa: CASCPAGGGFQETQYF
cdr3_nt: TGCGCCAGCTGCCCGGCAGGAGGGGGGTTCCAAGAGACCCAGTACTTC

clone_size: -
j_call: TRBJ2-7
d_call: -
v_call: TRBV20-1
cdr3_aa: CSASGPDSEQYF
cdr3_nt: TGCAGTGCCTCCGGACCCGATTCAGAGCAGTACTTC

clone_size: -
j_call: TRBJ2-1
d_call: -
v_call: TRBV29-1
cdr3_aa: CSVEVYGSSYNEQFF
cdr3_nt: TGCAGCGTTGAAGTTTACGGCAGCTCCTACAATGAGCAGTTCTTC

clone_size: -
j_call: TRBJ2-7
d_call: -
v_call: TRBV9
cdr3_aa: CASSVAGNRAYEQYF
cdr3_nt: TGTGCCAGCAGCGTAGCTGGGAACAGGGCCTACGAGCAGTACTTC

clone_size: -
j_call: TRBJ2-5
d_call: -
v_call: TRBV28
cdr3_aa: CASSLSGGLYQETQYF
cdr3_nt: TGTGCCAGCAGTTTATCCGGCGGCCTGTACCAAGAGACCCAGTACTTC

clone_size: -
j_call: TRBJ1-6
d_call: TRBD1
v_call: TRBV4-3
cdr3_aa: CASSQDTVQGRPLHF
cdr3_nt: TGCGCCAGCAGCCAAGATACGGTACAGGGGAGACCCCTCCACTTT

clone_size: -
j_call: TRBJ1-4
d_call: TRBD1
v_call: TRBV3-1
cdr3_aa: CASSGRLDRGYEKLFF
cdr3_nt: TGTGCCAGCAGCGGACGCCTCGACAGGGGGTATGAAAAACTGTTTTTT

clone_size: few
j_call: TRBJ2-7
d_call: TRBD1
v_call: TRBV28
cdr3_aa: CASSLPGTGIDEQYF
cdr3_nt: TGTGCCAGCAGTTTACCCGGGACAGGTATCGACGAGCAGTACTTC

clone_size: -
j_call: TRBJ1-4
d_call: -
v_call: TRBV28
cdr3_aa: CASSPGGEDEKLFF
cdr3_nt: TGTGCCAGCAGCCCCGGGGGGGAGGATGAAAAACTGTTTTTT

clone_size: -
j_call: TRBJ2-6
d_call: -
v_call: TRBV5-1
cdr3_aa: CASSLNRPGANVLTF
cdr3_nt: TGCGCCAGCAGCTTGAACAGGCCTGGGGCCAACGTCCTGACTTTC

clone_size: -
j_call: TRBJ2-3
d_call: -
v_call: TRBV15
cdr3_aa: CATSRGDNTDTQYF
cdr3_nt: TGTGCCACCAGCAGAGGGGACAACACAGATACGCAGTATTTT

clone_size: -
j_call: TRBJ1-5
d_call: -
v_call: TRBV7-2
cdr3_aa: CASSSHGDGQPQHF
cdr3_nt: TGTGCCAGCAGCTCCCACGGGGATGGACAGCCCCAGCATTTT

clone_size: -
j_call: TRBJ1-6
d_call: TRBD1
v_call: TRBV5-1
cdr3_aa: CASSLTGVVDSPLHF
cdr3_nt: TGCGCCAGCAGCTTGACAGGGGTCGTCGATTCACCCCTCCACTTT

clone_size: -
j_call: TRBJ1-2
d_call: -
v_call: TRBV7-3
cdr3_aa: CASSPGALDGYTF
cdr3_nt: TGTGCCAGCAGCCCTGGGGCCCTCGATGGCTACACCTTC